What follows describes a single TCR beta chain. The entry originates in a study of blood T cells in healthy people across ages. Through a sample-barcoded 5' primer and a J-beta primer mix, a second PCR was run for roughly 6 to 12 cycles. TCRdb re-derived calls from the 5' RACE reads in MiXCR, one entry per CDR3 protein. The data show around 820,000 distinct CDR3 sequences, approximately 25% seen once. This CDR3 comprises 14 residues. The germline V gene encodes CDR1 ENHRY and CDR2 SYGVKD. V lost 6 bases and J lost 5; bases outside the gene matches: 8. No fewer than 5.5 micrograms of total RNA were isolated from every sample. The same data also contributed to another study, on T cells of mothers and their children.

The chain links TRBV10-3 to TRBJ2-7, with 9 bases matching TRBD1. This receptor was obtained from a boy aged 5-17 years in good health. The specimen sequenced was blood. DNA for the CDR3: TGTGCCATCAGCGGACCGGGACAGGGCCACGAGCAGTACTTC. As protein: CAISGPGQGHEQYF.